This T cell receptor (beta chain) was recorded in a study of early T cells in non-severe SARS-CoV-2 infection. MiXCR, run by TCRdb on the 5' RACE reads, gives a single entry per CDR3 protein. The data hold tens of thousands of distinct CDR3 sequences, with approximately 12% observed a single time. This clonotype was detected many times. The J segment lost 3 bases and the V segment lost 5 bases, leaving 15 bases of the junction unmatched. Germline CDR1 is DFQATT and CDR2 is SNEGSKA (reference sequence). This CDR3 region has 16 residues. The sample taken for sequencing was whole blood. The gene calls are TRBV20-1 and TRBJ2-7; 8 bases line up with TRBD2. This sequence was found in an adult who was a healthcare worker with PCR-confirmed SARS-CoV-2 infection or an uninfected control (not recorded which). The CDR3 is CSAFGLARDEGYEQYF. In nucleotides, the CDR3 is TGCAGTGCTTTCGGACTAGCACGGGACGAAGGCTACGAGCAGTACTTC.